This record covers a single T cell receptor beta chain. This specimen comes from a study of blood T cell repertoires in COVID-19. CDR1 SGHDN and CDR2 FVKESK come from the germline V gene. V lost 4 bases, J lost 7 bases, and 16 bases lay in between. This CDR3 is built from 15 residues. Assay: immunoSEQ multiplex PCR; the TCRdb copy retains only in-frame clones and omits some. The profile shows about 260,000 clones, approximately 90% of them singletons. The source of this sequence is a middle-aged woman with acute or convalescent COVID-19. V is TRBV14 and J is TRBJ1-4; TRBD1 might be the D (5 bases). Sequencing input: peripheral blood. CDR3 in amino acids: CASSREAGSLEKLFF. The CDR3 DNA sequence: TGTGCCAGCAGCCGGGAGGCAGGGTCCCTTGAAAAACTGTTTTTT. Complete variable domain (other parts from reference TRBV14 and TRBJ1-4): EAGVTQFPSHSVIEKGQTVTLRCDPISGHDNLYWYRRVMGKEIKFLLHFVKESKQDESGMPNNRFLAERTGGTYSTLKVQPAELEDSGVYFCASSREAGSLEKLFFGSGTQLSVL.